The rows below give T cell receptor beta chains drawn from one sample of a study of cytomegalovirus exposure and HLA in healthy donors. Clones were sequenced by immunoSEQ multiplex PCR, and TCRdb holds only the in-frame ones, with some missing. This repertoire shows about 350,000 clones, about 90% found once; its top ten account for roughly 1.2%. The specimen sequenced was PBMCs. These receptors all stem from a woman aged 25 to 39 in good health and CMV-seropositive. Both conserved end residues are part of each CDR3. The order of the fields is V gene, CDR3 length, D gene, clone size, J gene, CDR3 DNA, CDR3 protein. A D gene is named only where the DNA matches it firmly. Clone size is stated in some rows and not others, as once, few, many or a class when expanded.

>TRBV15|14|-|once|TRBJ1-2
TGTGCCACCAGCAGACAGGGAGCCAACTATGGCTACACCTTC
CATSRQGANYGYTF
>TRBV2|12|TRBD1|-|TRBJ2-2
TGTGCCAGCAGTGAACAGGGGGAGGAGCTGTTTTTT
CASSEQGEELFF
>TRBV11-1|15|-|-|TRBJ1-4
TGTGCCAGCAGCTTCGGCTCCCAGCCTAATGAAAAACTGTTTTTT
CASSFGSQPNEKLFF
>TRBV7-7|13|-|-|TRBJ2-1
TGTGCCAGCAGCTTGCGGGGTAACAATGAGCAGTTCTTC
CASSLRGNNEQFF
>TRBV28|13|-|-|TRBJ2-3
TGTGCCAGCAGCCCAGAGCTTGGCGGTACGCAGTATTTT
CASSPELGGTQYF
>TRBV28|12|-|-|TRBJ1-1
TGTGCCAGCAGTTTGGGCGTCGATGAAGCTTTCTTT
CASSLGVDEAFF
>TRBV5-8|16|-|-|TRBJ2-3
TGTGCCAGCAGCTTTTCCGTGTCTCCTAGCACAGATACGCAGTATTTT
CASSFSVSPSTDTQYF
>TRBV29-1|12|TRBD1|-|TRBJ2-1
TGCAGCGTAACGACAGGGAACAATGAGCAGTTCTTC
CSVTTGNNEQFF
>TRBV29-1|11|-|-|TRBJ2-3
TGCAGCTCCCCTGGTACAGATACGCAGTATTTT
CSSPGTDTQYF
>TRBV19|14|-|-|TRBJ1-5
TGTGCCAGTAGTATTGAGGGGAAATATCAGCCCCAGCATTTT
CASSIEGKYQPQHF
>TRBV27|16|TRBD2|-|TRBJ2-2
TGTGCCAGCAGTCCCCTTGCGGGAGTGGGCACCGGGGAGCTGTTTTTT
CASSPLAGVGTGELFF
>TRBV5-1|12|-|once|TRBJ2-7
TGCGCCAGCAGTACGGGGTACTACGAGCAGTACTTC
CASSTGYYEQYF
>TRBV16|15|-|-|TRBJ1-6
TGTGCCAGCAGCCAATGGGAGGGTGGGAATTCACCCCTCCACTTT
CASSQWEGGNSPLHF
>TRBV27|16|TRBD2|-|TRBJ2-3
TGTGCCAGCAGTTCTCCGGGACTAGCGGGCACAGATACGCAGTATTTT
CASSSPGLAGTDTQYF
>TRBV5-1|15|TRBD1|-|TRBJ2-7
TGCGCCAGCAGCGCCGGACAGGGATGGTCCTACGAGCAGTACTTC
CASSAGQGWSYEQYF
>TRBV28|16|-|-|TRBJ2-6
TGTGCCAGCAGTTTCATTGGGTTAGCTGGGGCCAACGTCCTGACTTTC
CASSFIGLAGANVLTF
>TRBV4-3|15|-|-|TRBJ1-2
TGCGCCAGCAGCCAAGATATTTCGGCAGTCTATGGCTACACCTTC
CASSQDISAVYGYTF
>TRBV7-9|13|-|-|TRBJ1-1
TGTGCCAGCAGCTTATATGGGGAGACTGAAGCTTTCTTT
CASSLYGETEAFF
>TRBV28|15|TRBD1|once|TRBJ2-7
TGTGCCAGCAGTTTATTAGACAGGGGGATAGGAGAGCAGTACTTC
CASSLLDRGIGEQYF
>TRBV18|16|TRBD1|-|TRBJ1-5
TGTGCCAGCTCACCGAGCGGACAGGGGAGCAATCAGCCCCAGCATTTT
CASSPSGQGSNQPQHF
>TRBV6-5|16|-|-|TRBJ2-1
TGTGCCAGCAGTTTAGACCGGGACCTGATCTACAATGAGCAGTTCTTC
CASSLDRDLIYNEQFF
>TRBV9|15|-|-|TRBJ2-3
TGTGCCAGCAGCCCGACTAGCGGGACAGGGGGGGCGCAGTATTTT
CASSPTSGTGGAQYF
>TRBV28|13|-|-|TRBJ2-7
TGTGCCAGCTCGGGGAATTATTCCTACGAGCAGTACTTC
CASSGNYSYEQYF
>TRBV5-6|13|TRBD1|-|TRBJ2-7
TGTGCCAGCAGCACGGACAGGGTTTACGAGCAGTACTTC
CASSTDRVYEQYF
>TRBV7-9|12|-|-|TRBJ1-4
TGTGCCAGCAGCTGGATCGCTGAAAAACTGTTTTTT
CASSWIAEKLFF
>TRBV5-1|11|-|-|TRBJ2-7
TGCGCCAGCAGTTTCAATTACGAGCAGTACTTC
CASSFNYEQYF